This entry lists 12 T cell receptor beta chains sequenced from one sample in a study of cytomegalovirus exposure and HLA in healthy donors. The data were produced by immunoSEQ multiplex PCR, yet TCRdb's version contains in-frame clones alone and is incomplete. The data contain 200,000 to 250,000 clones, approximately 84% of them singletons. The sequenced sample was PBMCs. All receptors derive from a man between 18 and 29 years old in good health and CMV-seropositive.

V gene TRBV7-3 combines with J gene TRBJ1-1; D unclear. V was cut by 4 bases and J by 4 bases, with 10 bases left in between. The CDR3 has 13 residues. Germline V CDR1 and CDR2: SGHTA, FQGTGA. For the CDR3, the DNA is TGTGCCAGCAGCTCTAACGGTATCACTGAAGCTTTCTTT. It specifies CASSSNGITEAFF. Complete variable domain (other parts from reference TRBV7-3 and TRBJ1-1): GAGVSQTPSNKVTEKGKYVELRCDPISGHTALYWYRQSLGQGPEFLIYFQGTGAADDSGLPNDRFFAVRPEGSVSTLKIQRTERGDSAVYLCASSSNGITEAFFGQGTRLTVV.

The chain has TRBV15 and TRBJ2-7; 7 bases map to TRBD1. The length of the CDR3 is 13 residues. The trim removed 4 bases at V and 7 bases at J, leaving 7 bases unmatched. Germline CDR1 LNHNV, CDR2 YYDKDF (reference sequence). The CDR3 DNA reads TGTGCCACCAGCACCCGGACAGGACTTGAGCAGTACTTC. Encoded protein: CATSTRTGLEQYF. Filled out from reference TRBV15 and TRBJ2-7, the complete variable domain reads DAMVIQNPRYQVTQFGKPVTLSCSQTLNHNVMYWYQQKSSQAPKLLFHYYDKDFNNEADTPDNFQSRRPNTSFCFLDIRSPGLGDTAMYLCATSTRTGLEQYFGPGTRLTVT.

CDR3 residues: CASSRTGGRDQPQHF. The CDR3 region has the DNA TGTGCCAGCAGCCGGACAGGGGGTAGGGATCAGCCCCAGCATTTT. The chain couples TRBV6-5 to TRBJ1-5; 10 bases fit TRBD1. The germline V gene has CDR1 MNHEY and CDR2 SVGAGI. The J segment lost 5 bases and the V segment lost 6 bases, leaving 7 bases of the junction unmatched. The CDR3 contains 15 residues.

This clone has a handful of counts. V usage is TRBV11-3 and J usage is TRBJ2-7; a possible D gene is TRBD1 (6 bases). Germline V gene sequence: CDR1 SGHNT, CDR2 YENEEA. The germline V and J ends were trimmed by 0 bases and 5 bases, with 14 bases remaining between them. The CDR3 has 15 amino acids. CDR3 nucleotides: TGTGCCAGCAGCTTAGATGGGGGCATCGGGGACGAGCAGTACTTC. Translated, it gives CASSLDGGIGDEQYF.

The V call is TRBV7-6, the J call TRBJ1-3; D call uncertain. V was pared by 2 bases and J by 0 bases, with 17 bases between. The CDR3 covers 18 residues. Germline loops: CDR1 SGHVS, CDR2 FNYEAQ. The CDR3 is CASSLLWLDTYSGNTIYF. The CDR3 DNA reads as TGTGCCAGCAGCTTATTATGGCTAGACACGTACTCTGGAAACACCATATATTTT. Looking up the rest from reference TRBV7-6 and TRBJ1-3 gives the full variable domain: GAGVSQSPRYKVTKRGQDVALRCDPISGHVSLYWYRQALGQGPEFLTYFNYEAQQDKSGLPNDRFSAERPEGSISTLTIQRTEQRDSAMYRCASSLLWLDTYSGNTIYFGEGSWLTVV.

This chain joins TRBV27 and TRBJ1-5; no clear D. CDR1 and CDR2 from the germline V gene are MNHEY and SMNVEV (reference sequence). Trimming removed 5 bases at V and 2 bases at J, with 16 bases between. The CDR3 totals 16 residues. The CDR3 protein is CASSRVTSAGNQPQHF. The CDR3 region has the DNA TGTGCCAGCAGTCGTGTAACTTCGGCGGGCAATCAGCCCCAGCATTTT.

A single count supports this clone. The chain combines TRBV9 with TRBJ1-1; no clear D. The CDR3 spans 13 residues. The germline V gene encodes CDR1 SGDLS and CDR2 YYNGEE. Trimming removed 1 base from V and 3 bases from J, with 7 bases in between. Here the CDR3 DNA reads TGTGCCAGCAGCGTACACGGGGACACTGAAGCTTTCTTT. Protein: CASSVHGDTEAFF.

This clone was picked up a small number of times. The chain carries TRBV5-4 and TRBJ1-2; 8 bases map to TRBD1. Germline lookup yields CDR1 SGHNT and CDR2 YYREEE (reference sequence). CDR3 size: 14 residues. Unmatched junction bases numbered 7, after V lost 4 bases and J lost 5 bases. The CDR3 DNA is TGTGCCAGCAGCCCGGGACAGGTGGTTTATGGCTACACCTTC. It specifies CASSPGQVVYGYTF.

The rearrangement links TRBV28 to TRBJ2-7; possibly TRBD1 for D (6 bases). V lost 5 bases and J lost 4, with 6 bases in between. The CDR3 contains 11 residues. Germline V CDR1 and CDR2: MDHEN, SYDVKM. The CDR3 reads CASSDRYEQYF. CDR3 bases: TGTGCCAGCAGTGACAGGTACGAGCAGTACTTC. Complete variable domain (other parts from reference TRBV28 and TRBJ2-7): DVKVTQSSRYLVKRTGEKVFLECVQDMDHENMFWYRQDPGLGLRLIYFSYDVKMKEKGDIPEGYSVSREKKERFSLILESASTNQTSMYLCASSDRYEQYFGPGTRLTVT.

The chain links TRBV19 to TRBJ1-1; TRBD1 agrees at 8 bases. The ends lost 2 bases at V and 2 bases at J; junction bases unmatched: 16. CDR1 is LNHDA and CDR2 is SQIVND in the germline V gene (reference sequence). The CDR3 has 19 amino acids. For the CDR3, the DNA is TGTGCCAGTAGTATAAACATAATACAGGGGGACCTGCACAACACTGAAGCTTTCTTT. This encodes CASSINIIQGDLHNTEAFF.

The chain is built from TRBV4-1 and TRBJ2-1; D remains unclear. V shed 4 bases and J shed 2 bases, with 6 bases lying between them. Germline lookup yields CDR1 MGHRA and CDR2 YSYEKL. This CDR3 spans 13 amino acids. In DNA form, the CDR3 reads TGCGCCAGCAGCCCCGGCCCCTACAATGAGCAGTTCTTC. Its protein product is CASSPGPYNEQFF.

The rearrangement links TRBV28 to TRBJ1-3; 7 bases agree with TRBD1. This CDR3 region has 13 residues. CDR1 is MDHEN, CDR2 SYDVKM, per germline. After removal of 6 bases from V and 4 bases from J, the junction contained 3 bases not matched to a gene. The CDR3: CASRRGLGNTIYF. CDR3 sequence (DNA): TGTGCCAGCAGAAGGGGGCTCGGAAACACCATATATTTT.